This TCR beta chain was sequenced during a study of blood T cells in healthy people across ages (dated by TCRdb to between 2014 and 2017). Study-wide context: In model experiments, template switching captured about one uniquely barcoded TCR beta cDNA molecule for every two T cells. Using deep sequencing normalized with unique cDNA molecular identifiers, the study measured how TCR beta repertoire diversity changes with age. The donors were split into four age groups: young (average about 15 years), middle-aged (roughly 39), aged (more than 55) and long-lived (over 75). Two additional independent replicas of 1 million unique cDNA reads from the same blood draw were analyzed for two donors (one aged 18 to 29 and one aged 80 or older). Overall study outcomes, separate from this receptor: A strong correlation was found between observed TCR beta diversity and the percentage of naive T cells measured by flow cytometry. Estimates of total diversity from one million sequenced T cells were regarded as lower bounds and underestimates. Because the CMV infection status of the donors was unknown, age-related changes in expanded clonotypes may potentially have been confounded. Conclusive comparison of naive and antigen-experienced compartments was prevented by the profiling of bulk unsorted PBMCs. Compared with the aged group, more naive CD4+ T cells, fewer expanded clones and increased TCR diversity were shown by the long-lived group, suggesting age selection. Observed TCR beta diversity per million T cells fell roughly linearly with age, and a significant reduction was already apparent by age roughly 40.

The 39 donors, aged 6 to 90 years, were systemically healthy Caucasian individuals from Russia. Around 9.8 milliliters of peripheral blood were collected from each donor into EDTA-treated Vacutainer tubes. Ficoll-Paque density-gradient centrifugation was used to isolate PBMCs, with at least 7 million per sample. Total RNA was extracted from PBMCs with Trizol reagent, with at least 5.5 micrograms obtained per sample. Naive CD45RAhigh/CD27high T cell percentages were measured by flow cytometry on a PBMC aliquot from every donor. The germline ends are 12 bases apart after V is trimmed by 1 base and J by 2 bases. CDR1 MNHEY and CDR2 SMNVEV are derived from the germline V gene (reference sequence). From the cysteine up to the phenylalanine, the CDR3 has a length of 16 residues. Only the CDR3 region is kept as DNA, spanning 48 bases read in frame from base 1. As concerns this clonotype: No antigen is known for it. Per-nucleotide qualities are absent, and no much larger clonotype sits a single base away.

Library prep was done by 5' RACE. TCRdb lists the instrument as Illumina HiSeq 2500. A second about 7 to 12 cycle PCR used a sample-barcoded 5' primer and a J-beta primer mix. A template-switch 5' adaptor carrying 12 random nucleotides introduced a unique molecular identifier onto each TCR beta cDNA molecule. At least 2.5 million CDR3-containing paired-end reads were obtained from each sample. First-strand cDNA was synthesized from all RNA with the Mint cDNA synthesis kit, primed by a TRBC-specific oligonucleotide. Following uracil-DNA glycosylase treatment, all cDNA underwent a first 18-cycle PCR with the universal primers M1SS and BC2_uni_R. Under the source paper's analysis protocol: Each sample was normalized by randomly selecting 1 million high-quality reads, each carrying a distinct molecular identifier. Instead of being binned into consensus sequences, reads with shared molecular identifiers were discarded. MiTCR, with a Q25 quality threshold and the strictest error-elimination algorithm, was used for CDR3 identification, clonotype clustering and error correction. A nonparametric unseen species model with Euler transformation was used to estimate lower-bound total TCR beta diversity. TCRdb ran its own pipeline on the public reads, namely fastp trimming at Q25 and MiXCR clone calling, and kept in-frame beta chains. Entries that share a CDR3 protein sequence are merged under the most common genes and DNA. What appears here as the V and J calls and clone size reflects TCRdb's work, not the paper's. This sample is represented by around 1,000,000 distinct CDR3 sequences; 20% to 25% of them were singletons. The ten largest clones take up around 0.75% of the sample.

These data were also reused for a study on T cells of mothers and their children. Taken from the second paper: The donors were nine systemically healthy Caucasian individuals, made up of three mothers and their six children. cDNA synthesis consumed the entire amount of extracted RNA, loaded at approximately 1.6 ug RNA in each 15 ul reaction. In the second PCR, the M1S primer introduced both the sample barcodes and 2-4 random nucleotides. Over 9.5 million TCR beta CDR3 reads were obtained for each mother, and around 2.7 million reads were obtained for each child. TCR recombination output is similarly shaped by thymic selection in related and unrelated pairs, with a minor effect exerted by inherited differences. Normalized repertoire overlap was always slightly but never significantly higher in related than unrelated mother-child pairs. With a sensitivity of around 97 clones per million clonotypes, no persistent microchimeric T cell clones were detected. Deep NGS was used in the study to compare the TCR beta repertoires of mothers and children and to look for features that separate related mother-child pairs from unrelated individuals. The mean age was approximately 41 +/- 4 years for the mothers and around 11 +/- 4 years for the children. Libraries were sequenced on Illumina HiSeq 2000 with 100+100 nt paired-end reads after adapter ligation with NEBNext reagents. To prevent cross-contamination, the mother and child libraries were prepared a month apart and were sequenced in separate runs. For each donor, between 500,000 and 2,000,000 distinct TCR beta clonotypes were identified. Naive TCR beta clonotypes were estimated from low-frequency clonotypes matched to each donor's FACS-determined naive share, without sorting.

The sequence links TRBV27 to TRBJ2-1, and the D gene may be TRBD2, 5 bases matching. The receptor comes from a girl under 10 years old in good health. Sequenced material: blood. The CDR3 amino acid sequence is: CASSLYGGSTYNEQFF. The bases are TGTGCCAGCAGTTTATATGGTGGGAGCACCTACAATGAGCAGTTCTTC.